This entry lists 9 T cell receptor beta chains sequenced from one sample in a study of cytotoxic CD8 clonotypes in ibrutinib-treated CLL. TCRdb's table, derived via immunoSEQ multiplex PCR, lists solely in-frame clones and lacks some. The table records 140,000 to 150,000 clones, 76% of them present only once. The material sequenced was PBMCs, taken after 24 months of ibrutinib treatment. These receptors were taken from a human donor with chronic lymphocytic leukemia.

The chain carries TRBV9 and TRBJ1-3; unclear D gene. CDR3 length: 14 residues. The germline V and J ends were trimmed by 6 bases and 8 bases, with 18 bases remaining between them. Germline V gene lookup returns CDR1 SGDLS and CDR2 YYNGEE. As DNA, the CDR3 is TGTGCCAGCACCCCGGAGCTCCGCGGAGACACCATATATTTT. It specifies CASTPELRGDTIYF. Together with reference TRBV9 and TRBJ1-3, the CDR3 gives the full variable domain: DSGVTQTPKHLITATGQRVTLRCSPRSGDLSVYWYQQSLDQGLQFLIQYYNGEERAKGNILERFSAQQFPDLHSELNLSSLELGDSALYFCASTPELRGDTIYFGEGSWLTVV.

The CDR3 DNA reads TGTGCCAGCAGCCCACTCGGCCGGGATACGCAGTATTTT. Residues: CASSPLGRDTQYF. The V gene is TRBV7-3, the J gene TRBJ2-3; D remains unclear. The V end was cut by 5 bases, the J end by 6 bases, with 12 bases between. In germline, CDR1 is SGHTA, CDR2 FQGTGA. CDR3 length equals 13 residues.

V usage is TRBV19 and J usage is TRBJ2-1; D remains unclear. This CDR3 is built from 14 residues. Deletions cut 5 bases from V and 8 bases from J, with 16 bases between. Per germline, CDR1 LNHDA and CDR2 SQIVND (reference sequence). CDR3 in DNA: TGTGCCAGTAGTCTTGCCGAGCCTGGGGATGAGCAGTTCTTC. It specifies CASSLAEPGDEQFF.

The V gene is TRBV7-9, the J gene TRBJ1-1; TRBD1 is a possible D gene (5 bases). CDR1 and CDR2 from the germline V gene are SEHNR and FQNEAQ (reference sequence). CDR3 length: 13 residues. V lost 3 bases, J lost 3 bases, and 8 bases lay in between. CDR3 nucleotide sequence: TGTGCCAGCAGCTTTATGGGGGACACTGAAGCTTTCTTT. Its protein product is CASSFMGDTEAFF.

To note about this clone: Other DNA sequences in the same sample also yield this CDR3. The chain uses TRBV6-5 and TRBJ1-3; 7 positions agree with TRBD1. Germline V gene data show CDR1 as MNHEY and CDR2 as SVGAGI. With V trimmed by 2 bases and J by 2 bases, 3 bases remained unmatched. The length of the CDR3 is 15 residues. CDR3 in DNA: TGTGCCAGCAGTTACGGCACAGGGGCTGGAAACACCATATATTTT. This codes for CASSYGTGAGNTIYF.

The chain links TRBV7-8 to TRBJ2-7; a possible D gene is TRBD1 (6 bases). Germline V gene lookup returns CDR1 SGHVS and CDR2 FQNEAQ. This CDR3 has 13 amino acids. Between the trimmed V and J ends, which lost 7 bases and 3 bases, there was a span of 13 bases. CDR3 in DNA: TGTGCCAGCACCAAGGACAGTAACTACGAGCAGTACTTC. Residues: CASTKDSNYEQYF.

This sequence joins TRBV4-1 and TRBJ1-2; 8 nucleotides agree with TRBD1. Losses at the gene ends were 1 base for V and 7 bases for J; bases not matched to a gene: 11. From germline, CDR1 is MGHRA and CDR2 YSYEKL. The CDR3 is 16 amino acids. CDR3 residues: CASSQGFRDRYGGYTF. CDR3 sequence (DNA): TGCGCCAGCAGCCAAGGCTTCCGGGACAGGTACGGTGGCTACACCTTC.

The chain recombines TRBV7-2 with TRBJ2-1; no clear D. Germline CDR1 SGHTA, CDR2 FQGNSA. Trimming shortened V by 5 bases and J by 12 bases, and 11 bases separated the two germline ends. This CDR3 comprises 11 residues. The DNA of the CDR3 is TGTGCCAGCAGCACCGCGGACGGGCAGTTCTTC. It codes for CASSTADGQFF.

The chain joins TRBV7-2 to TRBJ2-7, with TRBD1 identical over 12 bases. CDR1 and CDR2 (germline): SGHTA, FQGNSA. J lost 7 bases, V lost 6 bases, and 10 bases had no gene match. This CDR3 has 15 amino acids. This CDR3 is CASRFGTGGEGEQYF. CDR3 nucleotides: TGTGCCAGCAGATTCGGGACAGGGGGCGAAGGTGAGCAGTACTTC.